Listed here are 16 T cell receptor beta chains from one sample, sequenced in a study of blood T cell repertoires in COVID-19. The data were produced by immunoSEQ multiplex PCR, yet TCRdb's version contains in-frame clones alone and is incomplete. Among roughly 250,000 clones listed, more than 80% were seen once. The sequencing sample was made of peripheral blood. These receptors were taken from a woman in her thirties or forties with acute or convalescent COVID-19.

The chain recombines TRBV4-1 with TRBJ1-1; D possibly corresponds to TRBD1 (6 bases). V was clipped by 5 bases and J by 0 bases, with 13 bases between them. From germline, CDR1 is MGHRA and CDR2 YSYEKL. This CDR3 has 15 amino acids. In DNA, the CDR3 is TGCGCCAGCAGCTACCTCACAGGGATGAACACTGAAGCTTTCTTT. Residues: CASSYLTGMNTEAFF.

CDR3 amino acids: CASSSGLAGAGEQFF. In DNA form, the CDR3 reads TGTGCCAGCAGTTCGGGACTAGCGGGGGCAGGTGAGCAGTTCTTC. The chain carries TRBV27 and TRBJ2-1; 14 bases are a match to TRBD2. Germline V lookup: CDR1 MNHEY, CDR2 SMNVEV (reference sequence). The CDR3 is 15 residues long. J was trimmed by 9 bases and V by 4 bases; bases with no gene match: 5.

This chain uses TRBV7-9 with TRBJ1-1, with a possible D match to TRBD1 (5 bases). Germline CDR1 reads SEHNR; CDR2 reads FQNEAQ (reference sequence). The CDR3 sequence is 13 residues long. Trimming shortened V by 5 bases and J by 6 bases, and 13 bases separated the two germline ends. Written as DNA, the CDR3 is TGTGCCAGCAGCCTATCGACAGCACCTGAAGCTTTCTTT. This translates into CASSLSTAPEAFF.

V is TRBV29-1 and J is TRBJ1-2, with 9 bases that match TRBD1. This CDR3 is built from 13 residues. After removal of 7 bases from V and 5 bases from J, the junction contained 8 bases not matched to a gene. In germline, CDR1 is SQVTM, CDR2 ANQGSEA. The CDR3 region has the DNA TGCAGCGCACTCTTGACAGGGGGGTATGGCTACACCTTC. It codes for CSALLTGGYGYTF.

The rearrangement joins TRBV7-6 to TRBJ1-6; possible D gene TRBD1, 6 bases. The CDR3 spans 14 residues. The germline CDR1 and CDR2 sequences are SGHVS and FNYEAQ. V lost 7 bases, J lost 9 bases, and 16 bases lay in between. CDR3 region: CASTTGSPGSPLHF. The CDR3 DNA follows: TGTGCCAGCACCACAGGGTCCCCTGGTTCACCCCTCCACTTT.

The chain combines TRBV5-1 with TRBJ1-1; tentatively, D is TRBD1 (6 bases). The CDR3 runs 13 residues. With 5 bases removed from V and 7 bases from J, the gap between germline ends came to 15 bases. The germline gives CDR1 SGHRS, CDR2 YFSETQ. The DNA for the CDR3 is TGCGCCAGCAGTTCCACAGGGTACGGTGAAGCTTTCTTT. Its translation is CASSSTGYGEAFF.

J is TRBJ1-2 and V is TRBV7-8; D is uncertain. Trimming pared 2 bases from V and 7 bases from J, leaving 17 bases between. Germline V gene data show CDR1 as SGHVS and CDR2 as FQNEAQ. The CDR3 contains 15 residues. The CDR3 DNA follows: TGTGCCAGCAGCTTATTTAGGACTGATAAAGGTGGCTACACCTTC. It translates to CASSLFRTDKGGYTF.

The rearrangement joins TRBV20-1 to TRBJ2-1, with D unresolved. The CDR3 covers 11 residues. CDR1 and CDR2 (germline): DFQATT, SNEGSKA (reference sequence). V was clipped by 4 bases and J by 8 bases, with 9 bases between them. The CDR3 reads CSANRVDEQFF. CDR3 sequence (DNA): TGCAGTGCTAACCGAGTGGATGAGCAGTTCTTC.

This sequence joins TRBV14 and TRBJ2-7; no definite D call. The CDR3 length is 13 residues. Trimming pared 6 bases from V and 5 bases from J, leaving 14 bases between. Germline V gene lookup returns CDR1 SGHDN and CDR2 FVKESK. For the CDR3, the DNA is TGTGCCAGCAGTGGTTTTGCCGGTGACGAGCAGTACGTC. Its translation: CASSGFAGDEQYV.

The V and J genes are TRBV6-5 and TRBJ1-4; 9 bases are a match to TRBD1. V lost 5 bases to trimming and J lost 5 bases; unmatched junction nucleotides: 6. CDR3 length equals 15 residues. Germline CDR1 is MNHEY and CDR2 is SVGAGI. CDR3 loop: CASSPTGGKNEKLFF. The CDR3 DNA follows: TGTGCCAGCAGTCCAACAGGGGGCAAAAATGAAAAACTGTTTTTT.

The J gene is TRBJ2-7, the V gene TRBV5-1; D gene uncertain. Germline V gene data show CDR1 as SGHRS and CDR2 as YFSETQ. Trimming took off 2 bases at V and 0 bases at J, with 12 bases between the two ends. The CDR3 sequence is 15 residues long. The CDR3 nucleotides are TGCGCCAGCAGCTTCGACGGCGGTAGCTCCTACGAGCAGTACGTC. Protein product: CASSFDGGSSYEQYV.

The chain recombines TRBV19 with TRBJ1-1; D unresolved. This CDR3 contains 11 residues. Germline lookup yields CDR1 LNHDA and CDR2 SQIVND (reference sequence). The V end was cut by 9 bases, the J end by 7 bases, with 12 bases between. This CDR3 reads CASWRGNEAFF. The CDR3 coding sequence is TGTGCCAGCTGGCGGGGAAATGAAGCTTTCTTT. Complete variable domain (other parts from reference TRBV19 and TRBJ1-1): DGGITQSPKYLFRKEGQNVTLSCEQNLNHDAMYWYRQDPGQGLRLIYYSQIVNDFQKGDIAEGYSVSREKKESFPLTVTSAQKNPTAFYLCASWRGNEAFFGQGTRLTVV.

Comment on this clone: Other DNA sequences in the same sample also yield this CDR3. The V gene is TRBV9, the J gene TRBJ2-5, with TRBD2 identical over 7 bases. From germline, CDR1 is SGDLS and CDR2 YYNGEE. J was trimmed by 0 bases and V by 0 bases; bases with no gene match: 2. The CDR3 runs 15 residues. The CDR3 loop reads CASSVGGGYQETQYF. In DNA, the CDR3 is TGTGCCAGCAGCGTAGGGGGAGGGTACCAAGAGACCCAGTACTTC.

This chain connects TRBV6-1 to TRBJ2-5; 9 positions agree with TRBD2. CDR1 is MNHNS and CDR2 is SASEGT in the germline V gene. After removal of 2 bases from V and 6 bases from J, the junction contained 7 bases not matched to a gene. The CDR3 is 15 residues long. As DNA, the CDR3 is TGTGCCAGCAGTGAATGGCGGGGGGGCATCAAGACCCAGTACTTC. Translated: CASSEWRGGIKTQYF.

This chain connects TRBV3-1 (or the pseudogene TRBV3-2) to TRBJ1-2; no clear D gene. CDR3 length: 15 residues. V lost 0 bases to trimming and J lost 0 bases, with 8 bases between them. The germline gives CDR1 LGHDT, CDR2 YNNKEL (reference sequence). The CDR3 region has the DNA TGTGCCAGCAGCCAAGAGGGCATACCTAACTATGGCTACACCTTC. It is translated as CASSQEGIPNYGYTF.

The V call is TRBV4-1, the J call TRBJ1-1; D is undetermined. V lost 0 bases and J 0 bases, leaving 8 bases between the germline ends. Germline V gives CDR1 MGHRA, CDR2 YSYEKL. This CDR3 has 15 residues. Here the CDR3 reads CASSQDPPVNTEAFF. CDR3 bases: TGCGCCAGCAGCCAAGACCCCCCAGTGAACACTGAAGCTTTCTTT.